This entry concerns a single T cell receptor beta chain. Its antigen is still unknown. Sorted naive or memory CD4+ cells met CEF peptides for under eleven days. Germline loops: CDR1 LGHDT, CDR2 YNNKEL (reference sequence). There are 15 residues in the CDR3. V lost 7 bases to trimming and J lost 6 bases; unmatched junction nucleotides: 12. The source of the sample is a study of CD4 T cells in relation to SARS-CoV-2 and coronaviruses. Across the study: After less than 11 days of antigen culture, PBMC TCR beta CDR3s were sequenced. A couple of subjects were Hispanic; patients were roughly 8 males and a handful of females. Shared crossreactive spike epitopes were mapped to their HLA restriction.

Generated by immunoSEQ multiplex PCR, the TCRdb table keeps only in-frame clones and is missing some. The sample consists of about 41,000 clones, over 70% of them appearing once. This rearrangement joins TRBV3-1 (or the pseudogene TRBV3-2) to TRBJ1-3, with TRBD1 matching 7 bases. Specimen: naive CD4+ T cells from PBMCs, cultured in vitro. Subset of the sample: naive CD4+ T cells isolated by negative enrichment. The sequence was collected from an adult with COVID-19. The CDR3 spells CASTKSDRDPNTIYF. CDR3 coding DNA: TGTGCCAGCACTAAATCAGACAGGGACCCAAACACCATATATTTT.